This T cell receptor beta chain was sequenced during a study of shared clonotypes between healthy human individuals. A remark on this clone: Its antigen remains unidentified.

This CDR3 region has 15 residues. V shed 0 bases and J shed 1 base, with 7 bases lying between them. Germline V gene data show CDR1 as MNHEY and CDR2 as SMNVEV (reference sequence). CD8 cells classed as naive were CD45RO-negative and positively selected for CCR7, excluding terminally differentiated effector memory CD45RA+ cells. Adults of Caucasian background living in Nashville, Tennessee made up all donors. The method was immunoSEQ multiplex PCR; TCRdb's version includes in-frame clones alone and lacks a portion of them. The data hold 500,000 to 700,000 clones, with roughly 96% observed a single time. General study findings and limits: Exclusively blood specimens were collected; tissue repertoires likely differ.

The sample comprised naive CD8+ T cells sorted from blood. The chain joins TRBV27 to TRBJ2-1; unclear D gene. The receptor was derived from a woman aged 30 to 39 in good health. The CDR3 nucleotides are TGTGCCAGCAGTTTATCGGGCAGGTCCTACAATGAGCAGTTCTTC. As protein: CASSLSGRSYNEQFF.